This TCR beta chain was observed in a study of T cells after yellow fever vaccination. Findings and caveats of the study: It was a weaker secondary response, yet one that peaked faster, at day 5 versus 15. Re-detected after boosting: most primary clones, around 97% of CD4 and about 85% of CD8. The appearance of a small share of clonotypes in both CD4 and CD8 compartments was observed.

A process of 5'RACE template switching, which added a universal primer site and UMIs, was used to make TCR cDNA. A single record per CDR3 protein comes from TCRdb applying MiXCR to the 5' RACE reads. The sample records hundreds of thousands of distinct CDR3 sequences, about 3.5% being singletons. The CDR3 covers 15 residues. Germline loops: CDR1 SGHDT, CDR2 YYEEEE. V was pared by 0 bases and J by 4 bases, with 12 bases between. This clonotype was detected ten times or more. The antigen is undetermined. The sequence derives from a man younger than 30 who received the YFV17D yellow fever vaccine. Sequences were derived from PBMCs, sampled on the day of the yellow fever booster vaccination. V is TRBV5-6 and J is TRBJ2-3; D remains ambiguous. The CDR3 loop is CASSLAGLWADTQYF. The CDR3 DNA reads as TGTGCCAGCAGCTTGGCCGGCCTTTGGGCAGATACGCAGTATTTT.